This T cell receptor (beta chain) was recovered during a study of blood T cell repertoires in COVID-19. The wider study: COVID-19 samples from acute and convalescent phases originated in the United States, Italy and Spain.

Clones were sequenced by immunoSEQ multiplex PCR, and TCRdb holds only the in-frame ones, with some missing. The sample has a few hundred thousand clones; about nine tenths are singletons. Germline assignment: CDR1 SGHAT and CDR2 FQNNGV. V gave up 1 base and J gave up 8 bases; unmatched junction bases: 15. CDR3 length equals 18 residues. Sequences were obtained from peripheral blood. The chain carries TRBV11-2 and TRBJ1-4; 8 nucleotides match TRBD1. The sequence was collected from a man aged 50-59 years with acute or convalescent COVID-19. The CDR3 region is CASSLVTFLGQGQEKLFF. The CDR3 DNA sequence: TGTGCCAGCAGCTTAGTGACCTTTCTTGGACAGGGCCAAGAAAAACTGTTTTTT. Based on the CDR3 plus reference TRBV11-2 and TRBJ1-4, the full variable domain is EAGVAQSPRYKIIEKRQSVAFWCNPISGHATLYWYQQILGQGPKLLIQFQNNGVVDDSQLPKDRFSAERLKGVDSTLKIQPAKLEDSAVYLCASSLVTFLGQGQEKLFFGSGTQLSVL.